Shown below are 19 T cell receptor beta chains from a single sample sequenced in a study of PD-1 blockade in classical Hodgkin lymphoma. Patients all relapsed after autologous stem cell transplantation, and there was variation in brentuximab vedotin exposure. Researchers used magnetic negative selection to pull out pure CD4+ T cells from thawed PBMCs. The data were produced by immunoSEQ multiplex PCR, yet TCRdb's version contains in-frame clones alone and is incomplete. The top ten clones hold about 1.5% of a sample with 1,500 to 2,000 clones, 75% to 90% of them seen once. This specimen was CD4+ T cells from blood, taken at baseline. These receptors came from a human donor with classical Hodgkin lymphoma.

The V call is TRBV11-2, the J call TRBJ2-1; D is perhaps TRBD2 (6 bases). CDR1 and CDR2 from the germline V gene are SGHAT and FQNNGV. The CDR3 is 14 residues long. V was shortened by 6 bases and J by 9 bases, with 18 bases between the two germline ends. CDR3 loop: CASRPRGGSLEQFF. DNA of the CDR3: TGTGCCAGCAGACCGAGGGGAGGAAGTCTTGAGCAGTTCTTC.

The chain recombines TRBV21-1 with TRBJ1-1; the listed D gene, TRBD1, was not tested against the DNA. TRBV21-1 is noted as a pseudogene. CDR3 length: 12 residues. CDR3 amino acids: CARPTVYTEAFF. The CDR3 DNA sequence: TGTGCCAGACCAACAGTGTACACTGAAGCTTTCTTT.

This clone was observed a handful of times. V and J are TRBV19 and TRBJ1-3; D might be TRBD1 (6 bases). V shed 7 bases and J shed 0 bases, with 16 bases lying between them. Germline assignment: CDR1 LNHDA and CDR2 SQIVND (reference sequence). This CDR3 contains 16 residues. This chain's CDR3 is CASTIQGGFSGNTIYF. The CDR3 DNA reads TGTGCCAGTACCATTCAAGGGGGGTTCTCTGGAAACACCATATATTTT.

The V and J genes are TRBV12-5 and TRBJ2-5; D remains unclear. The CDR3 contains 11 residues. From germline, CDR1 is LGHNT and CDR2 FRNRAP. V shed 0 bases and J shed 4 bases, with 0 bases lying between them. CDR3 nucleotides: TGTGCTAGTGGTTTGGTAGAGACCCAGTACTTC. Protein: CASGLVETQYF.

This clone was seen more than once but under ten times. The J gene is TRBJ1-2, the V gene TRBV2, with D possibly TRBD1 on 6 matching bases. The V end was cut by 8 bases, the J end by 4 bases, with 17 bases between. Germline values: CDR1 SNHLY, CDR2 FYNNEI. The CDR3 has 14 amino acids. The CDR3 DNA is TGTGCCAGCTGCCATGGGGGCGCGAGCTATGGCTACACCTTC. Translation gives CASCHGGASYGYTF. The full variable domain, its missing parts supplied by reference TRBV2 and TRBJ1-2, is EPEVTQTPSHQVTQMGQEVILRCVPISNHLYFYWYRQILGQKVEFLVSFYNNEISEKSEIFDDQFSVERPDGSNFTLKIRSTKLEDSAMYFCASCHGGASYGYTFGSGTRLTVV.

On this clone itself: This specimen includes other DNA sequences encoding the same CDR3. V and J are TRBV19 and TRBJ2-3; D not certain. CDR3 length equals 12 residues. Germline V gives CDR1 LNHDA, CDR2 SQIVND (reference sequence). Trimming removed 3 bases at V and 1 base at J, with 2 bases between. DNA for the CDR3: TGTGCCAGTAGTATTGGCACAGATACGCAGTATTTT. Translation: CASSIGTDTQYF.

This chain joins TRBV30 and TRBJ1-2, with a possible D match to TRBD1 (5 bases). Germline-derived CDR1 and CDR2 are GTSNPN and SVGIG (reference sequence). This CDR3 is built from 13 residues. V dropped 4 bases and J dropped 3 bases, with 12 bases sitting between them. The DNA for the CDR3 is TGTGCCTGGATACCCGACAGATACTATGGCTACACCTTC. The encoded protein is CAWIPDRYYGYTF.

Only a few counts were recorded for this clone. The chain recombines TRBV7-2 with TRBJ1-5; possibly TRBD1 for D (5 bases). Germline assignment: CDR1 SGHTA and CDR2 FQGNSA. V lost 7 bases and J lost 7, with 14 bases in between. The CDR3 totals 13 residues. DNA of the CDR3: TGTGCCAGCACCAAACAGAGGGGCCAGCCCCAGCATTTT. Translated, it gives CASTKQRGQPQHF.

The rearrangement uses TRBV5-1 and TRBJ1-1; 7 bases align to TRBD1. Unmatched junction bases numbered 12, after V lost 4 bases and J lost 0 bases. Looked up from germline, CDR1 is SGHRS and CDR2 is YFSETQ. The CDR3 has 17 amino acids. The CDR3 protein is CASSTDRIGVMNTEAFF. CDR3 sequence (DNA): TGCGCCAGCAGCACGGACAGGATCGGGGTCATGAACACTGAAGCTTTCTTT.

This chain joins TRBV6-6 and TRBJ1-1, with D perhaps matching TRBD1 (5 bases). From germline, CDR1 is MNHNY and CDR2 SVGAGI (reference sequence). Between the trimmed V and J ends, which lost 5 bases and 9 bases, there was a span of 16 bases. The CDR3 extends over 13 amino acids. CDR3 protein: CASSPSRVLQAFF. CDR3 DNA: TGTGCCAGCAGTCCTTCCAGGGTACTCCAAGCTTTCTTT.

CDR3 amino acids: CASSSEGGAYEQYF. DNA for the CDR3: TGCGCCAGCAGCTCTGAGGGGGGGGCCTACGAGCAGTACTTC. This sequence joins TRBV10-2 and TRBJ2-7; TRBD2 is a possible D gene (7 bases). The germline V gene encodes CDR1 WSHSY and CDR2 SAAADI. CDR3 length equals 14 residues. Trimming pared 6 bases from V and 2 bases from J, leaving 14 bases between.

V and J are TRBV30 and TRBJ2-5; D is perhaps TRBD2 (6 bases). The V gene lost 6 bases and the J gene lost 2 bases, with 7 bases spanning the gap. This CDR3 has 11 residues. Germline CDR1 is GTSNPN and CDR2 is SVGIG (reference sequence). The CDR3 here is CACAGQETQYF. The DNA of the CDR3 is TGTGCCTGTGCGGGGCAAGAGACCCAGTACTTC.

V and J are TRBV9 and TRBJ2-3; unclear D gene. Germline CDR1 is SGDLS and CDR2 is YYNGEE. This CDR3 has 14 residues. The V end lost 4 bases, the J end lost 1 base, and 10 bases lay between the germline ends. CDR3 region: CASSSRTGTDTQYF. For the CDR3, the DNA is TGTGCCAGCAGCTCCCGGACCGGCACAGATACGCAGTATTTT.

The chain is built from TRBV19 and TRBJ1-2; 11 bases fit TRBD1. J lost 4 bases, V lost 3 bases, and 4 bases had no gene match. CDR3 length: 15 amino acids. Per germline, CDR1 LNHDA and CDR2 SQIVND (reference sequence). The DNA for the CDR3 is TGTGCCAGTAGTATTGGGACAGGGGGTGGCTATGGCTACACCTTC. Residues: CASSIGTGGGYGYTF. Based on the CDR3 plus reference TRBV19 and TRBJ1-2, the full variable domain is DGGITQSPKYLFRKEGQNVTLSCEQNLNHDAMYWYRQDPGQGLRLIYYSQIVNDFQKGDIAEGYSVSREKKESFPLTVTSAQKNPTAFYLCASSIGTGGGYGYTFGSGTRLTVV.

The chain couples TRBV6-6 to TRBJ2-1; 11 bases map to TRBD1. This CDR3 contains 13 residues. Trimming at V came to 8 bases and at J to 7 bases, leaving 4 bases not matched to a gene. Germline CDR1 and CDR2: MNHNY and SVGAGI (reference sequence). CDR3 in amino acids: CASRTGGGNEQFF. The DNA for the CDR3 is TGTGCCAGCCGGACAGGGGGCGGGAATGAGCAGTTCTTC.

This sequence joins TRBV9 and TRBJ1-5; D may be TRBD1 (5 bases). The CDR3 is 13 residues long. V gave up 4 bases and J gave up 3 bases, with 8 bases separating them. Germline V lookup: CDR1 SGDLS, CDR2 YYNGEE. This CDR3 reads CASSQGLNQPQHF. CDR3 in DNA: TGTGCCAGCAGCCAGGGTCTCAATCAGCCCCAGCATTTT.

V gene TRBV19 combines with J gene TRBJ1-5, with D unclear. Germline CDR1 and CDR2: LNHDA and SQIVND (reference sequence). The length of the CDR3 is 15 residues. Trimming left V 2 bases short and J 9 bases short, with 17 bases between. The DNA of the CDR3 is TGTGCCAGTAGTATAAGGACGGACCGAGGGTGGCCCCAGCATTTT. This sequence encodes CASSIRTDRGWPQHF.

The chain has TRBV20-1 and TRBJ2-1; no firm D call. There are 10 residues in the CDR3. The V gene's germline CDR1 is DFQATT and CDR2 SNEGSKA (reference sequence). V was pared by 3 bases and J by 7 bases, with 4 bases between. The CDR3, as DNA: TGCAGTGCTAGGTGGAATGAGCAGTTCTTC. This translates into CSARWNEQFF.

The chain combines TRBV18 with TRBJ2-3, with D perhaps matching TRBD2 (5 bases). CDR1 is KGHSH, CDR2 LQKENI, per germline. The CDR3 extends over 16 amino acids. V lost 1 base and J 2 bases, leaving 13 bases between the germline ends. The CDR3 reads CASSPRGPADTDTQYF. DNA for the CDR3: TGTGCCAGCTCACCACGAGGGCCAGCAGACACAGATACGCAGTATTTT.